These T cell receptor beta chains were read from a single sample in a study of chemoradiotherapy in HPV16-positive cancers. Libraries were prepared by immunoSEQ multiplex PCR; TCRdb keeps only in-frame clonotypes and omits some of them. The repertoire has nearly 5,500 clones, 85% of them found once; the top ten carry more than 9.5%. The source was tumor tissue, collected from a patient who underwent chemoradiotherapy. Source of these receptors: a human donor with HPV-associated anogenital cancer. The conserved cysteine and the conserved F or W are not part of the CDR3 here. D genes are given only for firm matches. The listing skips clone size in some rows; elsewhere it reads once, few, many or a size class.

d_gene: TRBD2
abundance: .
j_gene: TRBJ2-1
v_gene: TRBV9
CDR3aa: ASSARTSGAGEQF

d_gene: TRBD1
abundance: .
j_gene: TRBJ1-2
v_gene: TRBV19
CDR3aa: ASSRGQGPNYGYT

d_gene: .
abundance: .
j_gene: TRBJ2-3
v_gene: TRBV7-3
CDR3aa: ASSLTGPVGADTQY

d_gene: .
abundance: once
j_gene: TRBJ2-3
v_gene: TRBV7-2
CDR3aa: ASPSAGGTQY

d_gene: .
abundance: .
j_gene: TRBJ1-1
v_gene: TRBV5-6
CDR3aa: ASSLRTAEAF

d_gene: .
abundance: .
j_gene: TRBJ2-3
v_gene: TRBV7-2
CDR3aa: ASSLVWASTDTQY

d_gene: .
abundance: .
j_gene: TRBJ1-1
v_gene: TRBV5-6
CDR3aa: ASSLRGTEAF

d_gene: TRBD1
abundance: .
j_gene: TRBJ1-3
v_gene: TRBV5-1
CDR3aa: ASSLGNRGGNTIY

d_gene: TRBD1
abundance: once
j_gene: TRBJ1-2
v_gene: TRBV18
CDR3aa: ASSPGTGHGYT

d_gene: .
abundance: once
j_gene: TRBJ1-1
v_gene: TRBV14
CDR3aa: ASSQLQTAEAF

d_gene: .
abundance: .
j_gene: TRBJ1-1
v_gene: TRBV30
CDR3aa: AWSVRPNTEAF

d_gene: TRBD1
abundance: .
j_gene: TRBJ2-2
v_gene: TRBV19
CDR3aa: ASTQQGQGFTGELF

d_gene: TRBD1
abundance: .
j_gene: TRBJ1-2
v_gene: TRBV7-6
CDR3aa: ASSLGTGYGYT

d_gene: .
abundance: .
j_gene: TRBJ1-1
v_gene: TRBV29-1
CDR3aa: SVGAVFVNTEAF

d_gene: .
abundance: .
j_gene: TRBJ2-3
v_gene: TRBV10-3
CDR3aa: AISAKRWDQEDTQY

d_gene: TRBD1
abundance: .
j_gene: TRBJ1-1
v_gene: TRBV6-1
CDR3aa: ASSGARGLGGNTEAF

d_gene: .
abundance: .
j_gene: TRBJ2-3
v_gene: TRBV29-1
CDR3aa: SVPSTTGAGSTDTQY

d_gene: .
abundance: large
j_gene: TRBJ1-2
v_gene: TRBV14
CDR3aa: ASSQVHREGFGYT

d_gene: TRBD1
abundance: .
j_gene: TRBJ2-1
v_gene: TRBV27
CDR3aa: ASSSGTGVEQF

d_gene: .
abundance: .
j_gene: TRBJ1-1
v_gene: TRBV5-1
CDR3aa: ASSLRQGEAF

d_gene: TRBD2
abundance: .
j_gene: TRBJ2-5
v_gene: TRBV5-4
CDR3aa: ASSSRGGPQETQY

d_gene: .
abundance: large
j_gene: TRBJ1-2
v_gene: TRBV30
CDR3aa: AKQGGDYGYT

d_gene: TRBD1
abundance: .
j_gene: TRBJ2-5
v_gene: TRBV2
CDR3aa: ASSRRTGGETQY

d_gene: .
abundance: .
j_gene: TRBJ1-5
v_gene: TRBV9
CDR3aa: ASSAGDLQPQH

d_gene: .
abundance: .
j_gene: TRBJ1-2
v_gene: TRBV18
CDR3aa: ASSPPSQGLYGYT

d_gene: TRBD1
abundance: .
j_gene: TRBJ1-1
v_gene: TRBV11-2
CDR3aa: ASSFTQGAGAF

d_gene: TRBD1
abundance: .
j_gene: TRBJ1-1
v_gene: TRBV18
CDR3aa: ASSPQQGTTEAF

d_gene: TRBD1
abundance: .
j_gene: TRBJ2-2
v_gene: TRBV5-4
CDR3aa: ASSLATGAGTGELF

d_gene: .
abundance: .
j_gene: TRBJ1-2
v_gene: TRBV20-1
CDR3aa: SAAAYGYT

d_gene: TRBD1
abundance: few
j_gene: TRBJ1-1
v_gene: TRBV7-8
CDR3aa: ASSQDPDRAPTIGGYTEAF

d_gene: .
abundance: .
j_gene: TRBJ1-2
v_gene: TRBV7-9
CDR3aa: ASSYGGYGYT

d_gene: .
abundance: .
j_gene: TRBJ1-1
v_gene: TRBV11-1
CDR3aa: ASSLADGPTEAF

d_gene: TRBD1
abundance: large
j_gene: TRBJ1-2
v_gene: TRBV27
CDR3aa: ASITGGGANYGYT

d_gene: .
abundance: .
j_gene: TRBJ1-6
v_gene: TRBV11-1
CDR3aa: ASSLRTVNSPLH

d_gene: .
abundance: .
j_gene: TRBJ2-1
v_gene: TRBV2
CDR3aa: ASRGSWNEQF

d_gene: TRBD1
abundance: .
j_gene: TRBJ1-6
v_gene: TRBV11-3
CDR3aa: ASSSGQGNSPLH

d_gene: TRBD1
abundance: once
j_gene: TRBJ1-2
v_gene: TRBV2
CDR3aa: ASSRQGANYGYT